Each of the 15 T cell receptor beta chains below was sequenced from the same sample in a study of blood T cell repertoires in COVID-19. The protocol was immunoSEQ multiplex PCR, while the TCRdb copy is restricted to in-frame clones and leaves out a portion. Of some 110,000 clones in the sample, 85% to 90% were seen once. Sequencing input: peripheral blood. All receptors derive from a human donor in a cohort sampled during active COVID-19.

This chain uses TRBV7-9 with TRBJ2-7; D is perhaps TRBD1 (5 bases). With 4 bases removed from V and 2 bases from J, the gap between germline ends came to 12 bases. Germline-derived CDR1 and CDR2 are SEHNR and FQNEAQ (reference sequence). The CDR3 contains 14 residues. The DNA of the CDR3 is TGTGCCAGCAGCTCAGACTGGGGCCCCTACGAGCAGTACTTC. Protein: CASSSDWGPYEQYF.

To note about this clone: An end of the junction differs from the germline gene, which may be a read error. The rearrangement joins TRBV5-1 to TRBJ2-5; possibly TRBD1 for D (6 bases). CDR3 length: 12 residues. CDR1 and CDR2 (germline): SGHRS, YFSETQ. The DNA for the CDR3 is TGCGCCAGCAGCCCGGCACAGGGCCCTCCCCACTTC. This codes for CASSPAQGPPHF.

The rearrangement links TRBV4-2 to TRBJ1-2, with 8 bases aligning to TRBD1. V shed 4 bases and J 4 bases; nucleotides not matched to a gene: 14. The CDR3 is made up of 17 amino acids. The germline V gene has CDR1 LGHNA and CDR2 YNFKEQ. The CDR3 nucleotides are TGTGCCAGCAGCCCTGAAGGCGCCAGGGGGCTTAGCTATGGCTACACCTTC. It codes for CASSPEGARGLSYGYTF.

This rearrangement joins TRBV27 to TRBJ2-5; 8 nucleotides line up with TRBD1. Trimming removed 5 bases from V and 0 bases from J; junction bases left unmatched: 2. The CDR3 sequence is 14 residues long. Germline assignment: CDR1 MNHEY and CDR2 SMNVEV (reference sequence). In DNA form, the CDR3 reads TGTGCCAGCAGTCGACAGGGGTACCAAGAGACCCAGTACTTC. Translation: CASSRQGYQETQYF.

The DNA of the CDR3 is TGTGCCAGCTCACTTCGACAGGTGAACACTGAAGCTTTCTTT. It codes for CASSLRQVNTEAFF. The gene calls are TRBV18 and TRBJ1-1; maybe TRBD1 (6 bases). The V and J ends lost 4 bases and 0 bases respectively, with 9 bases between them. Per germline, CDR1 KGHSH and CDR2 LQKENI. The CDR3 is 14 residues long.

This clone was seen only once. The rearrangement links TRBV5-5 to TRBJ1-5; 7 bases agree with TRBD1. Germline assignment: CDR1 SGHKS and CDR2 YYEKEE (reference sequence). There are 16 residues in the CDR3. J was trimmed by 5 bases and V by 2 bases; bases with no gene match: 10. For the CDR3, the DNA is TGTGCCAGCAGCTTCGGGTCGGGACAGTCTTATCAGCCCCAGCATTTT. It codes for CASSFGSGQSYQPQHF.

The rearrangement uses TRBV4-2 and TRBJ2-3, with 8 nucleotides matching TRBD2. The germline gives CDR1 LGHNA, CDR2 YNFKEQ. With V trimmed by 1 base and J by 7 bases, 10 bases remained unmatched. CDR3 length: 16 amino acids. CDR3 in amino acids: CASSQASGRLDNTQYF. The CDR3 DNA reads TGTGCCAGCAGCCAAGCTAGCGGGCGTCTTGATAATACGCAGTATTTT.

This CDR3 reads CASISGGTDTQYF. The CDR3 DNA reads TGTGCCAGCATCTCGGGAGGCACAGATACGCAGTATTTT. The chain carries TRBV25-1 and TRBJ2-3; the D gene is possibly TRBD2 (6 bases). The CDR3 is made up of 13 amino acids. CDR1 MGHDK and CDR2 SYGVNS come from the germline V gene. V was pared by 7 bases and J by 1 base, with 9 bases between.

This rearrangement joins TRBV7-8 to TRBJ1-1; D not certain. Germline V gene sequence: CDR1 SGHVS, CDR2 FQNEAQ. V was trimmed by 5 bases and J by 3 bases, leaving 13 bases between them. This CDR3 has 14 amino acids. This CDR3 is CASSIGGRHTEAFF. CDR3 coding DNA: TGTGCCAGCAGCATCGGAGGACGGCACACTGAAGCTTTCTTT.

The V call is TRBV5-1, the J call TRBJ2-7; 10 bases align to TRBD1. Looked up from germline, CDR1 is SGHRS and CDR2 is YFSETQ. The V and J ends lost 2 bases and 0 bases, in that order; junction bases with no gene match: 2. The CDR3 is 15 amino acids. As DNA, the CDR3 is TGCGCCAGCAGCTTAAGGACAGGGGGCTCCTACGAGCAGTACTTC. Translating gives CASSLRTGGSYEQYF.

This clone has a handful of counts. The V call is TRBV5-1, the J call TRBJ1-1, with 9 bases identical to TRBD1. The V gene's germline CDR1 is SGHRS and CDR2 YFSETQ. V dropped 4 bases and J dropped 2; count of bases not matched to a gene: 6. CDR3 length equals 15 residues. CDR3 DNA: TGCGCCAGCAGCGCGGACAGGGGCGGTAACACTGAAGCTTTCTTT. Its translation is CASSADRGGNTEAFF.

V and J are TRBV11-2 and TRBJ2-7; D unclear. The germline V gene has CDR1 SGHAT and CDR2 FQNNGV. Deletions cut 5 bases from V and 2 bases from J, with 16 bases between. CDR3 length equals 15 residues. For the CDR3, the DNA is TGTGCCAGCAGCCCCCCGGGTCGAGTGGCCTACGAGCAGTACTTC. Translated, it gives CASSPPGRVAYEQYF.

V and J are TRBV6-5 and TRBJ1-2, with a weak D call TRBD1 (5 bases). The V end lost 5 bases, the J end lost 11 bases, and 18 bases lay between the germline ends. There are 13 residues in the CDR3. In germline, CDR1 is MNHEY, CDR2 SVGAGI. The CDR3 reads CASSPGGSPGYTF. The CDR3 nucleotides read TGTGCCAGCAGTCCCGGGGGAAGCCCCGGGTACACCTTC.

The CDR3, as DNA: TGTGCCAGCAGTGCACAGGTGGGGGGTCGCACAGATACGCAGTATTTT. Translated: CASSAQVGGRTDTQYF. The chain couples TRBV5-4 to TRBJ2-3; tentative D call: TRBD2 (6 bases). This CDR3 contains 16 residues. CDR1 and CDR2 (germline): SGHNT, YYREEE (reference sequence). The ends were cut back, 5 bases at V and 1 base at J, with 17 bases in the middle.

V is TRBV18 and J is TRBJ1-2; 10 bases agree with TRBD1. Germline V gene sequence: CDR1 KGHSH, CDR2 LQKENI. This CDR3 has 14 residues. V lost 3 bases and J lost 4; bases outside the gene matches: 2. CDR3 in DNA: TGTGCCAGCTCACCGGGACAGGGGCCCTATGGCTACACCTTC. It specifies CASSPGQGPYGYTF.